This passage covers 28 T cell receptor beta chains from one sample sequenced in a study of shared clonotypes between healthy human individuals. Repertoires were generated with immunoSEQ multiplex PCR, while TCRdb's copy carries only in-frame clones and drops some. Altogether around 500,000 clones are present, approximately 80% being singletons, with the ten largest covering roughly 13%. The sample comprised PBMCs. The source is a woman in her forties in good health. Some clones in this sample may be carry-over from other donors' samples.

About this clone itself: A read error is the likely source, as a far larger clone sits one nucleotide away. Other DNA sequences in this specimen translate into the identical CDR3. The J gene is TRBJ2-7, the V gene TRBV28, with TRBD2 identical over 7 bases. The CDR3 is 17 amino acids. Germline V lookup: CDR1 MDHEN, CDR2 SYDVKM. The CDR3 DNA reads TGCGCCAGCAGTTTAATTCTAGGCGGGAGAACCTCCTACGAGCAGTACTTC. It codes for CASSLILGGRTSYEQYF.

Only one count was recorded for this clone. A much larger clone is a single base away; this may be a read error. J is TRBJ2-3 and V is TRBV30; 7 bases agree with TRBD2. This CDR3 is 16 amino acids long. Germline lookup yields CDR1 GTSNPN and CDR2 SVGIG (reference sequence). CDR3 amino acids: CAWSVGGTTSTDMQYF. In DNA, the CDR3 is TGTGCCTGGAGCGTGGGGGGGACCACTAGCACAGATATGCAGTATTTT.

The J gene is TRBJ2-7, the V gene TRBV6-1, with no clear D. The CDR3 has 16 amino acids. Trimming pared 0 bases from V and 4 bases from J, leaving 16 bases between. The germline V gene encodes CDR1 MNHNS and CDR2 SASEGT. CDR3 DNA sequence: TGTGCCAGCAGTGAAGCGCGATCGGCTAGAAGATACGAGCAGTACTTC. This encodes CASSEARSARRYEQYF.

The rearrangement links TRBV2 to TRBJ1-5; D gene unclear. V lost 4 bases to trimming and J lost 3 bases, with 13 bases between them. CDR1 is SNHLY, CDR2 FYNNEI, per germline. This CDR3 is 15 amino acids long. The CDR3 DNA sequence: TGTGCCAGCAGTGGGTCGTCAAGAATCAATCAGCCCCAGCATTTT. Translation: CASSGSSRINQPQHF.

The rearrangement joins TRBV11-3 to TRBJ2-2; no clear D gene. Trimming took 5 bases from V and 2 from J, leaving 9 bases between them. The CDR3 extends over 14 amino acids. CDR1 is SGHNT, CDR2 YENEEA, per germline. DNA for the CDR3: TGTGCCAGCAGCCCACCAGACAACACCGGGGAGCTGTTTTTT. This gives the protein CASSPPDNTGELFF.

The V and J genes are TRBV7-2 and TRBJ1-2; unclear D gene. Per germline, CDR1 SGHTA and CDR2 FQGNSA. This CDR3 comprises 14 residues. V was cut by 1 base and J by 4 bases, with 10 bases left in between. The CDR3 is CASSLDPRFYGYTF. CDR3 coding DNA: TGTGCCAGCAGCTTAGATCCCAGATTCTATGGCTACACCTTC.

The chain employs TRBV28 and TRBJ2-7; 8 positions match TRBD1. After removal of 6 bases from V and 3 bases from J, the junction contained 7 bases not matched to a gene. The length of the CDR3 is 14 residues. Germline V gene lookup returns CDR1 MDHEN and CDR2 SYDVKM. The CDR3 nucleotides are TGTGCCAGCAGCTCGGGACAGGCGAACTACGAGCAGTACTTC. Its translation is CASSSGQANYEQYF.

The J gene is TRBJ2-5, the V gene TRBV30, with TRBD2 matching 8 bases. Looked up from germline, CDR1 is GTSNPN and CDR2 is SVGIG (reference sequence). This CDR3 comprises 14 residues. V trimming: 5 bases; J trimming: 4 bases; junction bases outside the gene matches: 9. This CDR3 reads CAWARGGIIETQYF. The CDR3 nucleotides read TGTGCCTGGGCCCGCGGGGGGATCATAGAGACCCAGTACTTC.

This clone showed up just a few times. The chain uses TRBV9 and TRBJ2-7; weak D call: TRBD1 (5 bases). Germline V gene data show CDR1 as SGDLS and CDR2 as YYNGEE. This CDR3 has 15 residues. Trimming took off 0 bases at V and 1 base at J, with 11 bases between the two ends. DNA for the CDR3: TGTGCCAGCAGCGTAGAGCAGGGTCCTTCCTACGAGCAGTACTTC. Its translation is CASSVEQGPSYEQYF.

This clone was counted a single time. At the DNA level, this CDR3 is encoded by other sequences in the same sample as well. This chain joins TRBV19 and TRBJ2-5; 7 positions agree with TRBD1. Germline V gene data show CDR1 as LNHDA and CDR2 as SQIVND (reference sequence). V gave up 6 bases and J gave up 2 bases; unmatched junction bases: 3. The CDR3 spans 13 residues. CDR3 coding DNA: TGTGCCAGTAGCGGGACAGCACAAGAGACCCAGTACTTC. Amino acid sequence: CASSGTAQETQYF.

The chain links TRBV11-2 to TRBJ2-4, with a possible D match to TRBD2 (6 bases). The germline gives CDR1 SGHAT, CDR2 FQNNGV. Trimming cost V 2 bases and J 1 base, with 21 bases left between them. The CDR3 is 19 amino acids. The CDR3 DNA reads TGTGCCAGCAGCTTATCCTTTACCGGGTTAGGAGGGGCCAAAAACATTCAGTACTTC. This encodes CASSLSFTGLGGAKNIQYF.

The V and J genes are TRBV19 and TRBJ2-1; D might be TRBD2 (6 bases). The germline gives CDR1 LNHDA, CDR2 SQIVND (reference sequence). The CDR3 is 15 residues long. Trimming took off 3 bases at V and 4 bases at J, with 13 bases between the two ends. CDR3 DNA sequence: TGTGCCAGTAGTATGGGCCCCGGGGGATACAATGAGCAGTTCTTC. Translated, it gives CASSMGPGGYNEQFF.

The genes are TRBV7-2 and TRBJ2-7; 8 bases map to TRBD2. V trimming: 4 bases; J trimming: 5 bases; junction bases outside the gene matches: 7. The germline V gene has CDR1 SGHTA and CDR2 FQGNSA. The CDR3 runs to 14 residues. The CDR3 loop reads CASSSVGTSNEQYF. CDR3 nucleotides: TGTGCCAGCAGCTCCGTAGGGACTAGTAACGAGCAGTACTTC.

The V gene is TRBV25-1, the J gene TRBJ2-7; 8 bases agree with TRBD1. The CDR3 is made up of 13 amino acids. Germline-derived CDR1 and CDR2 are MGHDK and SYGVNS. V lost 6 bases, J lost 5 bases, and 6 bases stayed unmatched. The DNA of the CDR3 is TGTGCCAGCAGCCGGACAGGGACCCACGAGCAGTACTTC. This sequence encodes CASSRTGTHEQYF.

In the case of this clone: Since a much larger clone is just one base distant, this may be a read error. The same CDR3 can be traced to other DNA sequences in this sample. The chain is built from TRBV28 and TRBJ1-1, with 7 bases that match TRBD1. V was pared by 2 bases and J by 6 bases, with 9 bases of the junction left unmatched. The CDR3 covers 15 residues. Germline loops: CDR1 MDHEN, CDR2 SYDVKM. Here the CDR3 DNA reads TGTGCCAGCAGTTTACAGGACAGGTGGTTTCCTGAAGCTTTCTTT. Encoded protein: CASSLQDRWFPEAFF.

The chain links TRBV5-1 to TRBJ2-1; tentatively, D is TRBD1 (6 bases). Trimming removed 0 bases from V and 0 bases from J, with 7 bases in between. CDR1 is SGHRS and CDR2 is YFSETQ in the germline V gene. The CDR3 contains 15 residues. The CDR3 reads CASSLGQDSYNEQFF. Written as DNA, the CDR3 is TGCGCCAGCAGCTTGGGACAGGACTCCTACAATGAGCAGTTCTTC. Together with reference TRBV5-1 and TRBJ2-1, the CDR3 gives the full variable domain: KAGVTQTPRYLIKTRGQQVTLSCSPISGHRSVSWYQQTPGQGLQFLFEYFSETQRNKGNFPGRFSGRQFSNSRSEMNVSTLELGDSALYLCASSLGQDSYNEQFFGPGTRLTVL.

This clone showed up just once. The chain joins TRBV18 to TRBJ1-2, with 9 bases lining up with TRBD1. The CDR3 consists of 19 residues. The germline CDR1 and CDR2 sequences are KGHSH and LQKENI. J gave up 1 base and V 2 bases, and 14 bases lay outside the gene matches. The CDR3 nucleotides read TGTGCCAGCTCACCAGCATTCCCGGGACAGGGCGAATTTAACTATGGCTACACCTTC. Its translation: CASSPAFPGQGEFNYGYTF.

V usage is TRBV11-2 and J usage is TRBJ1-1; D unclear. The CDR3 is 13 amino acids. Germline CDR1 is SGHAT and CDR2 is FQNNGV. Trimming pared 0 bases from V and 11 bases from J, leaving 13 bases between. In DNA form, the CDR3 reads TGTGCCAGCAGCTTAGATAGGAACAGAAGGGCTTTCTTT. This encodes CASSLDRNRRAFF.

The rearrangement uses TRBV27 and TRBJ1-2; D is perhaps TRBD1 (5 bases). The CDR3 has 14 amino acids. V was cut by 6 bases and J by 2 bases, with 13 bases left in between. Germline CDR1 and CDR2: MNHEY and SMNVEV (reference sequence). In DNA, the CDR3 is TGTGCCAGCAGAGAGGCGCGGGGCAACTATGGCTACACCTTC. Protein sequence: CASREARGNYGYTF.

The V gene is TRBV18, the J gene TRBJ2-1; 14 nucleotides line up with TRBD2. J lost 0 bases, V lost 3 bases, and 7 bases had no gene match. CDR1 is KGHSH and CDR2 is LQKENI in the germline V gene. This CDR3 has 19 amino acids. The CDR3 spells CASSPPGLAGVGSYNEQFF. CDR3 nucleotide sequence: TGTGCCAGCTCACCTCCGGGACTAGCGGGAGTTGGCTCCTACAATGAGCAGTTCTTC. Using reference TRBV18 and TRBJ2-1 for the parts outside the CDR3, the full variable domain is NAGVMQNPRHLVRRRGQEARLRCSPMKGHSHVYWYRQLPEEGLKFMVYLQKENIIDESGMPKERFSAEFPKEGPSILRIQQVVRGDSAAYFCASSPPGLAGVGSYNEQFFGPGTRLTVL.

The chain joins TRBV14 to TRBJ2-3, with D perhaps being TRBD1 or TRBD2 (5 bases each). V was pared by 4 bases and J by 1 base, with 15 bases between. The CDR3 extends over 16 amino acids. In germline, CDR1 is SGHDN, CDR2 FVKESK. CDR3 bases: TGTGCCAGCAGCCGAGGTAGGGACCCTGGCACAGATACGCAGTATTTT. The encoded protein is CASSRGRDPGTDTQYF. The variable domain in full, completed from reference TRBV14 and TRBJ2-3, reads EAGVTQFPSHSVIEKGQTVTLRCDPISGHDNLYWYRRVMGKEIKFLLHFVKESKQDESGMPNNRFLAERTGGTYSTLKVQPAELEDSGVYFCASSRGRDPGTDTQYFGPGTRLTVL.

To note about this clone: Just one base apart from a much larger clone, this may be a read error. Other DNA sequences in this specimen translate into the identical CDR3. J is TRBJ1-5 and V is TRBV30; D might be TRBD1 (6 bases). Germline assignment: CDR1 GTSNPN and CDR2 SVGIG (reference sequence). The CDR3 length is 16 residues. V was clipped by 3 bases and J by 0 bases, with 15 bases between them. CDR3 residues: CAWSVGGDYSNQPQHF. The CDR3 DNA reads TGTGCCTGGAGCGTAGGGGGTGACTATAGCAATCAGCCCCAGCATTTT. Complete variable domain (other parts from reference TRBV30 and TRBJ1-5): SQTIHQWPATLVQPVGSPLSLECTVEGTSNPNLYWYRQAAGRGLQLLFYSVGIGQISSEVPQNLSASRPQDRQFILSSKKLLLSDSGFYLCAWSVGGDYSNQPQHFGDGTRLSIL.

In its sample, this clone was seen a few times. The chain combines TRBV7-2 with TRBJ2-2, with D uncertain. V shed 1 base and J shed 4 bases, with 7 bases lying between them. This CDR3 is built from 14 residues. Germline values: CDR1 SGHTA, CDR2 FQGNSA. The CDR3 here is CASSLGPGTGELFF. CDR3 bases: TGTGCCAGCAGCTTAGGTCCCGGCACCGGGGAGCTGTTTTTT.

V usage is TRBV7-9 and J usage is TRBJ1-2; D not resolved. The V and J ends lost 2 bases and 2 bases respectively, with 9 bases between them. In germline, CDR1 is SEHNR, CDR2 FQNEAQ (reference sequence). The CDR3 runs 14 residues. The CDR3 DNA sequence: TGTGCCAGCAGCTTATGGCCGGTAAACTATGGCTACACCTTC. Its translation: CASSLWPVNYGYTF.

The gene calls are TRBV10-2 and TRBJ2-7, with no clear D. CDR1 is WSHSY and CDR2 is SAAADI in the germline V gene. CDR3 length: 12 amino acids. V was shortened by 8 bases and J by 3 bases, with 11 bases between the two germline ends. The DNA of the CDR3 is TGCGCCAGCCAGCCTCTAAACTACGAGCAGTACTTC. The encoded protein is CASQPLNYEQYF.

This clone occurred a few times. The chain combines TRBV7-2 with TRBJ2-7, with D hard to call. From germline, CDR1 is SGHTA and CDR2 FQGNSA. Trimming pared 0 bases from V and 9 bases from J, leaving 12 bases between. The length of the CDR3 is 13 residues. The chain's CDR3 is CASSLALSNVQYF. The DNA for the CDR3 is TGTGCCAGCAGCTTAGCGCTGAGTAATGTGCAGTACTTC. The full variable domain, in which reference TRBV7-2 and TRBJ2-7 provide the parts outside the CDR3, is GAGVSQSPSNKVTEKGKDVELRCDPISGHTALYWYRQSLGQGLEFLIYFQGNSAPDKSGLPSDRFSAERTGGSVSTLTIQRTQQEDSAVYLCASSLALSNVQYFGPGTRLTVT.

The chain employs TRBV21-1 and TRBJ1-5. TRBV21-1 is reported as a pseudogene. This CDR3 has 17 amino acids. The CDR3 loop is CASRKEGTLRPDQPQHF. As DNA, the CDR3 is TGTGCCAGCAGGAAAGAGGGGACCCTGAGGCCAGATCAGCCCCAGCATTTT.

The rearrangement joins TRBV4-2 to TRBJ1-2; 7 nucleotides match TRBD1. CDR3 size: 15 residues. Germline V gives CDR1 LGHNA, CDR2 YNFKEQ. The V segment lost 0 bases and the J segment 1 base; nucleotides outside the gene matches: 2. CDR3 protein: CASSQERDSNYGYTF. The CDR3 DNA reads TGTGCCAGCAGCCAAGAACGGGACAGTAACTATGGCTACACCTTC.